Listed below are T cell receptor beta chains from one sample, sequenced in a study of T cell changes during pregnancy in multiple sclerosis. Data came from immunoSEQ multiplex PCR; TCRdb stores just in-frame clones and leaves some out. There are roughly 53,000 clones in the sample; 90% occur only once, and less than 4% lies in the top ten. Sample: CD8+ T cells from peripheral blood mononuclear cells, taken before pregnancy. These receptors all stem from a female donor with multiple sclerosis, enrolled in a pregnancy study. The CDR3 runs from the conserved cysteine through the conserved F or W. A D gene is named only where the DNA matches it firmly. Not all rows give a size; the values are once, few, many and, for expanded clones, a class.

>-|TRBJ1-2|TRBV29-1|-
TGCAGCGTCGGGGGAAGAGACGAACGATACTATGGCTACACCTTC
CSVGGRDERYYGYTF
>TRBD1|TRBJ2-1|TRBV6-1|-
TGTGCCAGCAGCTTGACAGGGAATGAGCAGTTCTTC
CASSLTGNEQFF
>TRBD2|TRBJ2-1|TRBV7-8|-
TGTGCCAGCAGACCGGGACTAGCGTTCGAGCAGTTCTTC
CASRPGLAFEQFF
>-|TRBJ2-1|TRBV5-6|-
TGTGCCAGCAGCTTAATGCTTGAGGGTGAGCAGTTCTTC
CASSLMLEGEQFF
>TRBD1|TRBJ2-1|TRBV29-1|many
TGCAGCGTTGAACGTGGGACAGGGGATTCGGGTGAGCAGTTCTTC
CSVERGTGDSGEQFF
>-|TRBJ1-2|TRBV4-1|once
TGCGCCAGCAGACCCCCGGGGGGGGAGGGTGCCCTTCATGGCTACACCTTC
CASRPPGGEGALHGYTF
>-|TRBJ2-2|TRBV4-1|-
TGCGCCAGCAGCCAAGGACAGAACACCGGGGAGCTGTTTTTT
CASSQGQNTGELFF
>TRBD1|TRBJ1-1|TRBV7-8|-
TGTGCCAGCAGCCTACAGGGGCCGGAGTTTCGGAACACTGAAGCTTTCTTT
CASSLQGPEFRNTEAFF
>-|TRBJ2-7|TRBV21-1|-
TGTGCCAGCCACCCGAGGCCCTTACCAGACCCCTACGAGCAGTACTTC
CASHPRPLPDPYEQYF
>TRBD2|TRBJ2-3|TRBV19|-
TGTGCCAGTAGTTGGGTAGCGGGGGGGCCAACGGATACGCAGTATTTT
CASSWVAGGPTDTQYF
>TRBD2|TRBJ2-5|TRBV6-6|-
TGTGCCAGCAGTTACCGACTAGCGGGACAAGAGACCCAGTACTTC
CASSYRLAGQETQYF
>-|TRBJ2-3|TRBV4-3|-
TGCGCCAGCAGCCAGCGTCTCGGGGGTCCAGATACGCAGTATTTT
CASSQRLGGPDTQYF
>-|TRBJ2-1|TRBV29-1|-
TGCAGCGTCCGTCGGGGTTACAATGAGCAGTTCTTC
CSVRRGYNEQFF
>-|TRBJ2-7|TRBV6-1|-
TGTGCCAGCAGTATGGGGGCCACCTACGAGCAGTACTTC
CASSMGATYEQYF
>-|TRBJ1-4|TRBV9|-
TGTGCCAGCAGCGTCCGTAGAGGCGAGGAAAAACTGTTTTTT
CASSVRRGEEKLFF
>-|TRBJ2-7|TRBV7-6|-
TGTGCCAGCAGCTTAGACGGGTCGGGCTACGAGCAGTACTTC
CASSLDGSGYEQYF
>TRBD2|TRBJ2-2|TRBV18|-
TGTGCCAGCTCACCAGCGGGGGGATCGAACACCGGGGAGCTGTTTTTT
CASSPAGGSNTGELFF
>TRBD2|TRBJ2-2|TRBV19|-
TGTGCCAGTAGGGATGGACTAGCGGGGCACACCGGGGAGCTGTTTTTT
CASRDGLAGHTGELFF
>-|TRBJ1-2|TRBV29-1|-
TGCAGCGGAGACAGGATATATGGCTACACCTTC
CSGDRIYGYTF
>-|TRBJ2-7|TRBV7-9|-
TGTGCCAGCACCCGACAGGACCCCTACGAGCAGTACTTC
CASTRQDPYEQYF
>TRBD1|TRBJ2-5|TRBV30|-
TGTGCCTGGAGTGTACAGGGGGCGCTTCTCCCCCAGTACTTC
CAWSVQGALLPQYF
>TRBD2|TRBJ2-7|TRBV5-1|-
TGCGCCAGCAGCTTGGAGCCTAGCGGGGGGGCCATCTACGAGCAGTACTTC
CASSLEPSGGAIYEQYF
>-|TRBJ1-1|TRBV7-9|-
TGTGCCAGCAGCTTAGCCGTCGGGAGCACTGAAGCTTTCTTT
CASSLAVGSTEAFF
>TRBD1|TRBJ2-1|TRBV4-3|-
TGCGCCAGCAGCCGGGGGACAGGGGGTGAGCAGTTCTTC
CASSRGTGGEQFF
>TRBD2|TRBJ2-5|TRBV4-3|-
TGCGCCAGCAGCCTCCAGACTAGCGGGGGCCAGGGTGGGGAGACCCAGTACTTC
CASSLQTSGGQGGETQYF
>-|TRBJ2-2|TRBV6-4|-
TGTGCCAGCAGTGACTCTCTAGACACCGGGGAGCTGTTTTTT
CASSDSLDTGELFF
>TRBD1|TRBJ1-1|TRBV10-3|-
TGTGCCATCAGTGGTGGGACAGGGGGGGACACTGAAGCTTTCTTT
CAISGGTGGDTEAFF
>-|TRBJ1-6|TRBV27|few
TGTGCCAGCAGTTTTGGCACCAATAATTCACCCCTCCACTTT
CASSFGTNNSPLHF
>TRBD2|TRBJ2-7|TRBV4-3|-
TGCGCCAGCAGCCAAGAAAACGGGGGGTACGAGCAGTACTTC
CASSQENGGYEQYF
>-|TRBJ1-1|TRBV19|-
TGTGCCAGTAGTTCGGGTCTCACTGAAGCTTTCTTT
CASSSGLTEAFF
>-|TRBJ1-4|TRBV27|few
TGTGCCAGCAGTTTATCGAACAGCCGGGAAAAACTGTTTTTT
CASSLSNSREKLFF
>TRBD1|TRBJ2-3|TRBV6-4|medium-sized
TGTGCCAGCAGTGACGGGACAGGGGGCGATACGCAGTATTTT
CASSDGTGGDTQYF
>-|TRBJ2-3|TRBV9|-
TGTGCCAGCAGCGGGGTGGGGAGTAGGCCAGATACGCAGTATTTT
CASSGVGSRPDTQYF
>-|TRBJ2-7|TRBV4-3|-
TGCGCCAGCAGCCAATATACCCAGGGATACGAGCAGTACTTC
CASSQYTQGYEQYF
>TRBD1|TRBJ1-1|TRBV11-2|-
TGTGCCAGCAGCGCCTGGGACAGGGTTGACGTAGGGGGCACTGAAGCTTTCTTT
CASSAWDRVDVGGTEAFF
>-|TRBJ2-3|TRBV11-2|-
TGTGCCACAAACCCGGGTTCCCGCACAGATACGCAGTATTTT
CATNPGSRTDTQYF
>-|TRBJ2-7|TRBV10-3|-
TGTGCCATCAGTGAAACGGAGGAGGTCTACGAGCAGTACTTC
CAISETEEVYEQYF
>TRBD1|TRBJ2-7|TRBV27|-
TGTGCCAGCAGTTTTCTGCAGGGGGCGGACTACGAGCAGTACTTC
CASSFLQGADYEQYF
>-|TRBJ1-2|TRBV2|-
TGTGCCAGCAGTGAAGGGGGAGGTTCTAACTATGGCTACACCTTC
CASSEGGGSNYGYTF
>-|TRBJ2-7|TRBV7-9|-
TGTGCCAGCAGAAGAGGGGGCTACGAGCAGTACTTC
CASRRGGYEQYF
>TRBD2|TRBJ2-7|TRBV27|-
TGTGCCAGCAGTTTTTCGGCTAGCGGGCCCCACGAGCAGTACTTC
CASSFSASGPHEQYF
>-|TRBJ1-1|TRBV14|-
TGTGCCAGCAGCCAACCGCAGATCTCGAACACTGAAGCTTTCTTT
CASSQPQISNTEAFF
>-|TRBJ1-4|TRBV7-2|-
TGTGCCAGCAGCTTAGTTGCAGGCGATGAAAAACTGTTTTTT
CASSLVAGDEKLFF
>TRBD2|TRBJ2-5|TRBV2|-
TGTGCCATCGGGGGGGAGGACGGATGGCCAGAGACCCAGTACTTC
CAIGGEDGWPETQYF
>-|TRBJ2-1|TRBV5-1|-
TGCGCCAGCAGACTGGTCGGGGCCTACAATGAGCAGTTCTTC
CASRLVGAYNEQFF
>TRBD1|TRBJ1-2|TRBV4-3|-
TGCGCCAGCAGCCAAGATAGGGAGACAGGGGGCAAAGGCTACACCTTC
CASSQDRETGGKGYTF
>-|TRBJ1-6|TRBV7-8|-
TGTGCCAGCAGCTTGAAGTCAGCGCGGACTTTTAACCCACCCCTCCACTTT
CASSLKSARTFNPPLHF
>TRBD1|TRBJ2-2|TRBV6-1|once
TGTGCCAGCAGTGAGCTGGGACAGGACTACACCGGGGAGCTGTTTTTT
CASSELGQDYTGELFF
>-|TRBJ1-1|TRBV27|few
TGTGCCAGCAGTTTATGGGCCTCCGGACAGCTTAACGTGGTAGCTTTCTTT
CASSLWASGQLNVVAFF
>TRBD2|TRBJ2-5|TRBV7-2|-
TGTGCCAGCAGCTTAGTCGTAGCGGGGGGGCTAGGGGAGACCCAGTACTTC
CASSLVVAGGLGETQYF
>-|TRBJ1-5|TRBV11-2|once
TGTGCCAGCAGCTTACGGGGAGGAGGCAATCAGCCCCAGCATTTT
CASSLRGGGNQPQHF
>-|TRBJ1-1|TRBV27|-
TGTGCCAGCAGTTTATCGACAGCGAACACTGAAGCTTTCTTT
CASSLSTANTEAFF